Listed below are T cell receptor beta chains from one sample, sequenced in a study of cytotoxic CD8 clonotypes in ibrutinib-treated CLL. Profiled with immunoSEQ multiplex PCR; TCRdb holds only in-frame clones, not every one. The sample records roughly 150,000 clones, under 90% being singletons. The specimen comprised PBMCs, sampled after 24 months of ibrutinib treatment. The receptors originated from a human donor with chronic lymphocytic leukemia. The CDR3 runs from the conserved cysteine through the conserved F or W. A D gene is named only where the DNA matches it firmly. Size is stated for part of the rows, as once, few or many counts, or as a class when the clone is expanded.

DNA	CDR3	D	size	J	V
TGTGCCAGCAGCCCCGGACTAGCGGGAGTTCGGGAGCAGTACTTC	CASSPGLAGVREQYF	TRBD2	once	TRBJ2-7	TRBV11-2
TGTGCCAGCAGTTTATTTGAGGGGCTGGTCCCTGGCTACACCTTC	CASSLFEGLVPGYTF	NA	NA	TRBJ1-2	TRBV28
TGTGCTAGTGGTTTGGGGGGGGCGAGGGAGCAGTACTTC	CASGLGGAREQYF	NA	few	TRBJ2-7	TRBV12-5
TGTGCCAGCAGGGAGGGGACAGGGGTGGACACCGGGGAGCTGTTTTTT	CASREGTGVDTGELFF	TRBD1	NA	TRBJ2-2	TRBV7-3
TGTGCCAGCAGCGTAGTTCCGGGAGGGCCCTCTTCGGATACGCAGTATTTT	CASSVVPGGPSSDTQYF	TRBD2	NA	TRBJ2-3	TRBV9
TGTGCCAGCAGCTTAGCCTGGCGGGACGGGGAGCTGTTTTTT	CASSLAWRDGELFF	NA	NA	TRBJ2-2	TRBV7-2
TGTGCCAGCAGTGAAGGGCTAAGCACAGATACGCAGTATTTT	CASSEGLSTDTQYF	NA	NA	TRBJ2-3	TRBV6-4
TGCAGCGTTGAAGACCGGGGTGGCTACACCTTC	CSVEDRGGYTF	NA	NA	TRBJ1-2	TRBV29-1
TGTGCCAGCAGTGTAGGGACAGGGTATAGCAATCAGCCCCAGCATTTT	CASSVGTGYSNQPQHF	TRBD1	NA	TRBJ1-5	TRBV28
TGTGCCTGGAGTGTACTAGGGGACAGGAATGAAAAACTGTTTTTT	CAWSVLGDRNEKLFF	TRBD1	NA	TRBJ1-4	TRBV30
TGCGCCAGCAGCAGGGGTGCCGCGGATAATTCACCCCTCCACTTT	CASSRGAADNSPLHF	NA	NA	TRBJ1-6	TRBV5-1
TGTGCCAGCAGGCTAGGGGGACAGGATTCACCCCTCCACTTT	CASRLGGQDSPLHF	TRBD1	few	TRBJ1-6	TRBV11-2
TGTGCCAGCTCACCACGCCAGGGAACTGAAGCTTTCTTT	CASSPRQGTEAFF	NA	NA	TRBJ1-1	TRBV18
TGTGCCAGCAGCCTTAGGGGACAGTACTACGAGCAGTACTTC	CASSLRGQYYEQYF	TRBD1	few	TRBJ2-7	TRBV27
TGTGCCAGCAGTGCCGGGACCTCTCTAGCCGTCGGGGAGCTGTTTTTT	CASSAGTSLAVGELFF	NA	NA	TRBJ2-2	TRBV2
TGCGCCAGCAGCTTGGGGGACAGGACGACTAACTATGGCTACACCTTC	CASSLGDRTTNYGYTF	TRBD1	NA	TRBJ1-2	TRBV5-1
TGTGCCAGCAGCTTGGGTGAGCAGTTCTTC	CASSLGEQFF	NA	NA	TRBJ2-1	TRBV7-2
TGCGCCAGCAGCCAAGAAGCGGTTATGAACACTGAAGCTTTCTTT	CASSQEAVMNTEAFF	NA	NA	TRBJ1-1	TRBV4-3
TGTGCCAGCAGTTTCCGGGAGGGGGGGACTGAAGCTTTCTTT	CASSFREGGTEAFF	NA	NA	TRBJ1-1	TRBV2
TGTGCCAGCAGCTCCTCAACCGGACAGGGAGGAACTGAAGCTTTCTTT	CASSSSTGQGGTEAFF	TRBD1	NA	TRBJ1-1	TRBV5-4
TGCGCCAGCAGCCAAGACTTCCTCAGGACCCCCCGCGCCGCTAATGAAAAACTGTTTTTT	CASSQDFLRTPRAANEKLFF	NA	NA	TRBJ1-4	TRBV4-1
TGCAGCGTTGATAGGAGGGGTGGGACCCAGTACTTC	CSVDRRGGTQYF	NA	once	TRBJ2-5	TRBV29-1
TGCGCCAGCAGCCAAGACCAATACGGGCTTTCACCCCTCCACTTT	CASSQDQYGLSPLHF	NA	NA	TRBJ1-6	TRBV4-1
TGCGCCAGCAGCGCATCGACGGTGAACACTGAAGCTTTCTTT	CASSASTVNTEAFF	NA	NA	TRBJ1-1	TRBV5-1
TGTGCCAGCAGCCCTATGCCGGCTAGCGGGGGGTACGAGCAGTACTTC	CASSPMPASGGYEQYF	TRBD2	once	TRBJ2-7	TRBV27
TGTGCCAGCTCACCACCGCGCATGACTGAAGCTTTCTTT	CASSPPRMTEAFF	NA	NA	TRBJ1-1	TRBV18
TGTGCCAGCAAATCAAGGGGCCACAATGAGCAGTTCTTC	CASKSRGHNEQFF	NA	once	TRBJ2-1	TRBV6-5
TGTGCCAGAAGCTTGGGCGGGGCAGGGATAATCAATGAGCAGTTCTTC	CARSLGGAGIINEQFF	NA	NA	TRBJ2-1	TRBV5-3
TGCGCCAGCAGCCAAGAAGCGGGGGGGGTCACAGATACGCAGTATTTT	CASSQEAGGVTDTQYF	TRBD2	NA	TRBJ2-3	TRBV4-1
TGTGCCAGCAGTTCAGGACAGGGGGCGGATACGCAGTATTTT	CASSSGQGADTQYF	TRBD1	NA	TRBJ2-3	TRBV5-8
TGTGCCAGCACTAAAAGACAGGGAGGCCGGCATTTT	CASTKRQGGRHF	TRBD1	NA	TRBJ1-5	TRBV6-1
TGTGCCAGCAGTTCCTCCTGGGACAGGGCAGATACGCAGTATTTT	CASSSSWDRADTQYF	TRBD1	once	TRBJ2-3	TRBV6-6
TGTGCCAGCAGTTTCGGACAGGGTGACTATGGCTACACCTTC	CASSFGQGDYGYTF	TRBD1	few	TRBJ1-2	TRBV27
TGTGCCAGCTCCACACGACAGGGCCAAAATGAAAAACTGTTTTTT	CASSTRQGQNEKLFF	TRBD1	NA	TRBJ1-4	TRBV18
TGCGCCAGCACCCCGCGTGGGGTGGGGGGCTACACCTTC	CASTPRGVGGYTF	NA	NA	TRBJ1-2	TRBV5-1
TGCGCCAGCAGCTTGGGTCAGGGGACGGAGCCCCAGCATTTT	CASSLGQGTEPQHF	NA	NA	TRBJ1-5	TRBV5-1
TGTGCCAGCAGTTACTCGACGGTAACTGGAAACACCATATATTTT	CASSYSTVTGNTIYF	NA	NA	TRBJ1-3	TRBV6-5
TGTGCCTGGAGCCCGGGGTGGAGTAATGAAAAACTGTTTTTT	CAWSPGWSNEKLFF	NA	NA	TRBJ1-4	TRBV30
TGTGCCAGTAGTATGGTACAGTACAATGAGCAGTTCTTC	CASSMVQYNEQFF	NA	NA	TRBJ2-1	TRBV19
TGTGCCAGTAGGCCTAGGACAGCCGGGGCCAACGTCCTGACTTTC	CASRPRTAGANVLTF	NA	NA	TRBJ2-6	TRBV19
TGTGCCAGCAGCCAAGAACAGGGACATAACTATGGCTACACCTTC	CASSQEQGHNYGYTF	NA	medium-sized	TRBJ1-2	TRBV14
TGTGCCTGGACAGGGGAAGGACTCCCTAACTATGGCTACACCTTC	CAWTGEGLPNYGYTF	NA	NA	TRBJ1-2	TRBV30
TGTGCCAGCAGGACCCCCCGTACACAGGGAAGCCAGCCCCAGCATTTT	CASRTPRTQGSQPQHF	NA	NA	TRBJ1-5	TRBV14
TGTGCCAGCAGATTGGGGGTGGACTATGGCTACACCTTC	CASRLGVDYGYTF	NA	NA	TRBJ1-2	TRBV28
TGTGCCAGCAGCCGCACGAGGGGGGGGGATCAGCCCCAGCATTTT	CASSRTRGGDQPQHF	NA	NA	TRBJ1-5	TRBV7-2
TGCGCCAGCAGCCCAAGAATCCCAGGGGGGTCGAGTGAAAAACTGTTTTTT	CASSPRIPGGSSEKLFF	TRBD1	NA	TRBJ1-4	TRBV5-1
TGTGCCAGCAGGTATAGGTTTGGTGAGCAGTTCTTC	CASRYRFGEQFF	NA	NA	TRBJ2-1	TRBV28
TGTGCCAGCATTCGAGGGGGCACCAACACTGAAGCTTTCTTT	CASIRGGTNTEAFF	TRBD1	NA	TRBJ1-1	TRBV2